The rows below give T cell receptor beta chains drawn from one sample of a study of shared clonotypes between healthy human individuals. Measured with immunoSEQ multiplex PCR; TCRdb has only the in-frame clones, and not every one. The table lists about 2.1 million clones, 93% of them singletons. The sequenced material came from naive CD8+ T cells from PBMCs. These receptors were taken from a man younger than 35 in good health. Some clones in this sample may be carry-over from other donors' samples. The CDR3 runs from the conserved cysteine through the conserved F or W. Fields, in order: clone size, V gene, D gene, J gene, CDR3 protein, CDR3 DNA. A D gene is named only where the DNA matches it firmly. Clone size appears in some rows only: once, few, many, or a class for an expanded clone.

size: once
V: TRBV6-1
D: TRBD1
J: TRBJ1-2
CDR3: CASSERQGFGYTF
DNA: TGTGCCAGCAGTGAACGACAGGGATTCGGCTACACCTTC

size: NA
V: TRBV28
D: TRBD1
J: TRBJ2-5
CDR3: CASSPPGTGADSYQETQYF
DNA: TGTGCCAGCAGTCCACCCGGGACAGGGGCCGACTCCTACCAAGAGACCCAGTACTTC

size: NA
V: TRBV12-5
D: NA
J: TRBJ2-5
CDR3: CASGLGVWETQYF
DNA: TGTGCTAGTGGCCTAGGGGTTTGGGAGACCCAGTACTTC

size: NA
V: TRBV6-6
D: TRBD2
J: TRBJ2-1
CDR3: CAILAERGNEQFF
DNA: TGTGCCATTCTAGCGGAGCGGGGCAATGAGCAGTTCTTC

size: NA
V: TRBV27
D: NA
J: TRBJ1-1
CDR3: CASSLRDKNTEAFF
DNA: TGTGCCAGCAGCCTCCGGGACAAGAACACTGAAGCTTTCTTT

size: NA
V: TRBV5-4
D: NA
J: TRBJ2-2
CDR3: CASSLEWGGANTGELFF
DNA: TGTGCCAGCAGCTTGGAATGGGGCGGGGCGAACACCGGGGAGCTGTTTTTT

size: NA
V: TRBV28
D: TRBD2
J: TRBJ2-5
CDR3: CASSLIGGETQYF
DNA: TGTGCCAGCAGTTTGATCGGGGGGGAGACCCAGTACTTC

size: NA
V: TRBV27
D: TRBD1
J: TRBJ2-3
CDR3: CASSRRDRVSDTQYF
DNA: TGTGCCAGCAGTCGCCGGGACAGGGTATCGGATACGCAGTATTTT

size: NA
V: TRBV7-9
D: NA
J: TRBJ2-1
CDR3: CASSPDGSLDNEQFF
DNA: TGTGCCAGCAGCCCGGACGGGAGTCTCGACAATGAGCAGTTCTTC

size: NA
V: TRBV28
D: NA
J: TRBJ2-7
CDR3: CASSLRQHYEQYF
DNA: TGTGCCAGCAGTTTACGACAGCACTACGAGCAGTACTTC

size: NA
V: TRBV4-3
D: TRBD2
J: TRBJ2-7
CDR3: CASSQVLSGSPYEQYF
DNA: TGCGCCAGCAGCCAAGTATTAAGCGGGAGCCCCTACGAGCAGTACTTC

size: NA
V: TRBV11-2
D: TRBD2
J: TRBJ2-7
CDR3: CASSLGLAGGLLFEQYF
DNA: TGTGCCAGCAGCCTTGGACTAGCGGGAGGGTTATTGTTCGAGCAGTACTTC

size: NA
V: TRBV4-3
D: NA
J: TRBJ2-2
CDR3: CASSQDLGGGTGELFF
DNA: TGCGCCAGCAGCCAAGATTTGGGGGGCGGCACCGGGGAGCTGTTTTTT

size: NA
V: TRBV5-8
D: TRBD1
J: TRBJ2-7
CDR3: CASSLTGVVPYEQYF
DNA: TGTGCCAGCAGCTTGACAGGGGTGGTTCCTTACGAGCAGTACTTC

size: NA
V: TRBV29-1
D: NA
J: TRBJ2-7
CDR3: CSVSGPEREQYF
DNA: TGCAGCGTTTCTGGACCGGAGCGGGAGCAGTACTTC

size: NA
V: TRBV27
D: NA
J: TRBJ1-5
CDR3: CASSTLGDNQPQHF
DNA: TGTGCCAGCAGCACCTTAGGAGACAATCAGCCCCAGCATTTT

size: NA
V: TRBV7-9
D: NA
J: TRBJ1-4
CDR3: CASSLLGQALNEKLFF
DNA: TGTGCCAGCAGCTTATTAGGGCAAGCCTTGAATGAAAAACTGTTTTTT

size: NA
V: TRBV4-1
D: NA
J: TRBJ1-1
CDR3: CASSQGPGYTEAFF
DNA: TGCGCCAGCAGCCAAGGCCCGGGATACACTGAAGCTTTCTTT

size: NA
V: TRBV10-2
D: TRBD1
J: TRBJ2-7
CDR3: CASRPPDRLYEQYF
DNA: TGCGCCAGCAGACCCCCGGACAGGCTCTACGAGCAGTACTTC

size: NA
V: TRBV6-5
D: NA
J: TRBJ1-2
CDR3: CASVSSGGDLYGYTF
DNA: TGTGCCAGCGTATCCTCGGGAGGGGATTTGTATGGCTACACCTTC

size: NA
V: TRBV6-1
D: NA
J: TRBJ2-7
CDR3: CASSEIGGTEYEQYF
DNA: TGTGCCAGCAGTGAAATTGGGGGGACGGAGTACGAGCAGTACTTC

size: NA
V: TRBV19
D: TRBD1
J: TRBJ2-2
CDR3: CASSRQGADTGELFF
DNA: TGTGCCAGTAGTAGACAGGGGGCTGACACCGGGGAGCTGTTTTTT

size: NA
V: TRBV7-2
D: NA
J: TRBJ2-1
CDR3: CASRQAEQFF
DNA: TGTGCCAGCAGGCAAGCCGAGCAGTTCTTC

size: NA
V: TRBV4-2
D: NA
J: TRBJ2-1
CDR3: CASSQAGAFIGAGSYNEQFF
DNA: TGTGCCAGCAGCCAAGCAGGGGCGTTTATCGGGGCGGGTTCATACAATGAGCAGTTCTTC

size: few
V: TRBV4-1
D: NA
J: TRBJ1-5
CDR3: CASSQNPLPQPQHF
DNA: TGCGCCAGCAGCCAAAATCCCCTTCCTCAGCCCCAGCATTTT

size: NA
V: TRBV11-2
D: NA
J: TRBJ2-1
CDR3: CASSLLGGREQFF
DNA: TGTGCCAGCAGCTTACTAGGGGGGAGAGAGCAGTTCTTC

size: NA
V: TRBV29-1
D: NA
J: TRBJ2-6
CDR3: CSVLHTGPGANVLTF
DNA: TGCAGCGTCCTTCATACGGGGCCTGGGGCCAACGTCCTGACTTTC

size: NA
V: TRBV5-8
D: TRBD2
J: TRBJ2-2
CDR3: CASNYGTSYTGELFF
DNA: TGTGCCAGCAACTACGGGACTAGTTACACCGGGGAGCTGTTTTTT

size: NA
V: TRBV27
D: TRBD2
J: TRBJ2-7
CDR3: CASSTRLAGEFYEQYF
DNA: TGTGCCAGCAGCACGCGGCTAGCGGGGGAATTTTACGAGCAGTACTTC

size: NA
V: TRBV11-2
D: NA
J: TRBJ1-3
CDR3: CASSLVGRTYSGNTIYF
DNA: TGTGCCAGCAGCTTAGTGGGTCGGACCTACTCTGGAAACACCATATATTTT

size: NA
V: TRBV5-1
D: TRBD1
J: TRBJ2-6
CDR3: CASRGSDRGISGANVLTF
DNA: TGCGCCAGCAGAGGGTCGGACAGGGGTATATCTGGGGCCAACGTCCTGACTTTC

size: NA
V: TRBV6-5
D: TRBD1
J: TRBJ2-3
CDR3: CASSQTGTTDTQYF
DNA: TGTGCCAGCAGCCAGACAGGGACCACAGATACGCAGTATTTT

size: NA
V: TRBV5-1
D: TRBD2
J: TRBJ2-2
CDR3: CASRPTSGRGELFF
DNA: TGCGCCAGCAGGCCCACTAGCGGACGCGGGGAGCTGTTTTTT

size: NA
V: TRBV7-3
D: TRBD1
J: TRBJ2-3
CDR3: CASSLTGTGGTDTQYF
DNA: TGTGCCAGCAGCTTAACAGGGACAGGAGGAACAGATACGCAGTATTTT

size: NA
V: TRBV28
D: NA
J: TRBJ1-1
CDR3: CASSMWTDETKEAFF
DNA: TGTGCCAGCAGTATGTGGACAGACGAAACTAAAGAAGCTTTCTTT

size: NA
V: TRBV28
D: NA
J: TRBJ2-3
CDR3: CASSEGRYTDTQYF
DNA: TGTGCCAGCAGTGAGGGACGGTACACAGATACGCAGTATTTT

size: NA
V: TRBV4-1
D: TRBD1
J: TRBJ2-5
CDR3: CASSQMGDSRDQETQYF
DNA: TGCGCCAGCAGCCAGATGGGGGACAGCCGAGACCAAGAGACCCAGTACTTC

size: NA
V: TRBV14
D: TRBD2
J: TRBJ2-1
CDR3: CASSQEPRTSVNEQFF
DNA: TGTGCCAGCAGCCAAGAACCTAGGACTAGCGTGAATGAGCAGTTCTTC

size: NA
V: TRBV18
D: NA
J: TRBJ1-4
CDR3: CASSPREPTTNEKLFF
DNA: TGTGCCAGCTCACCACGGGAACCTACAACTAATGAAAAACTGTTTTTT

size: NA
V: TRBV7-8
D: TRBD2
J: TRBJ2-3
CDR3: CASNGRGPGLGADTQYF
DNA: TGTGCCAGTAATGGGAGAGGACCGGGACTAGGCGCAGATACGCAGTATTTT

size: NA
V: TRBV11-2
D: NA
J: TRBJ2-2
CDR3: CASSPDLGGGELFF
DNA: TGTGCCAGCAGCCCAGATTTGGGCGGCGGGGAGCTGTTTTTT

size: NA
V: TRBV27
D: NA
J: TRBJ2-3
CDR3: CASSKGRGLPTDTQYF
DNA: TGTGCCAGCAGTAAGGGCCGGGGACTTCCCACAGATACGCAGTATTTT

size: once
V: TRBV18
D: TRBD1
J: TRBJ2-7
CDR3: CASSPLPEGQGSYEQYF
DNA: TGTGCCAGCTCACCCTTACCGGAAGGACAGGGCTCCTACGAGCAGTACTTC

size: NA
V: TRBV4-3
D: TRBD2
J: TRBJ2-1
CDR3: CASSQLPGLAGAYNEQFF
DNA: TGCGCCAGCAGCCAACTGCCGGGACTAGCGGGAGCCTACAATGAGCAGTTCTTC

size: once
V: TRBV15
D: NA
J: TRBJ1-6
CDR3: CATSRVGQNSPLHF
DNA: TGTGCCACCAGCAGAGTCGGTCAGAATTCACCCCTCCACTTT

size: once
V: TRBV27
D: NA
J: TRBJ2-3
CDR3: CASSPEFGVLTDTQYF
DNA: TGTGCCAGCAGTCCCGAATTTGGGGTACTCACAGATACGCAGTATTTT

size: NA
V: TRBV9
D: TRBD2
J: TRBJ2-7
CDR3: CASSASGSTDEQYF
DNA: TGTGCCAGCAGCGCGAGCGGGAGTACCGACGAGCAGTACTTC

size: NA
V: TRBV15
D: NA
J: TRBJ2-1
CDR3: CATSRRDRQFGQFF
DNA: TGTGCCACCAGCAGACGGGACCGACAGTTCGGGCAGTTCTTC

size: NA
V: TRBV5-6
D: TRBD1
J: TRBJ1-2
CDR3: CASSMDLGTAFSEPYGYTF
DNA: TGTGCCAGCAGCATGGACCTCGGGACAGCCTTCTCTGAGCCGTATGGCTACACCTTC

size: NA
V: TRBV28
D: TRBD2
J: TRBJ2-3
CDR3: CASSFAGLAGYHLSTDTQYF
DNA: TGTGCCAGCAGTTTCGCGGGACTAGCGGGGTATCATCTTAGCACAGATACGCAGTATTTT

size: NA
V: TRBV2
D: NA
J: TRBJ1-4
CDR3: CASRGAGRLVKGEKLFF
DNA: TGTGCCAGCAGGGGGGCAGGGAGATTAGTTAAAGGTGAAAAACTGTTTTTT

size: NA
V: TRBV15
D: NA
J: TRBJ2-1
CDR3: CATSRDLGDSYNEQFF
DNA: TGTGCCACCAGCAGAGATCTAGGGGACTCCTACAATGAGCAGTTCTTC

size: once
V: TRBV4-1
D: TRBD1
J: TRBJ2-7
CDR3: CASSLRQGSYEQYF
DNA: TGCGCCAGCAGCCTACGACAGGGAAGTTACGAGCAGTACTTC

size: NA
V: TRBV10-3
D: NA
J: TRBJ2-7
CDR3: CAIRGAPVYEQYF
DNA: TGTGCCATCAGGGGGGCGCCAGTCTACGAGCAGTACTTC